The 31 T cell receptor beta chains in this list originate from one sample, sequenced in a study of regulatory T cells in long-lasting Graves disease. Time point noted: persistent/refractory GD, antithyroid drugs over 5 years with positive TRAb. With RNA extracted from PBMCs as input, the TCR library was made. With iRepertoire HTBI primers and Arm-PCR of CDR3 regions, TCR beta libraries were built. TCRdb processed the multiplex PCR reads anew with MiXCR; each CDR3 protein has one entry. This table holds 300,000 to 350,000 distinct CDR3 sequences, less than 20% found once. The sequencing used peripheral blood mononuclear cells (PBMCs), collected when the disease was refractory, from a patient treated with antithyroid drugs. The receptors here all came from a female donor with Graves disease.

There are many counts of this clonotype. This sequence joins TRBV6-2 or TRBV6-3 and TRBJ1-2, with D maybe TRBD1 (5 bases). V was shortened by 4 bases and J by 0 bases, with 15 bases between the two germline ends. This CDR3 has 16 residues. The germline V gene encodes CDR1 MNHEY and CDR2 SVGEGT. The CDR3 spells CASSFWRGGANYGYTF. The CDR3 nucleotides are TGTGCCAGCAGTTTCTGGCGCGGGGGAGCTAACTATGGCTACACCTTC.

The chain links TRBV18 to TRBJ2-7; the D gene is possibly TRBD2 (5 bases). CDR3 length equals 15 residues. In germline, CDR1 is KGHSH, CDR2 LQKENI. Trimming stripped 3 bases from V and 2 bases from J, with 14 bases between. The CDR3 DNA is TGTGCCAGCTCACCCCTAACCGGGATACCCTACGAGCAGTACTTC. Amino acid sequence: CASSPLTGIPYEQYF.

In this sample, this clonotype turned up many times. The CDR3 sequence is CASSDRNTEAFF. The CDR3 coding sequence is TGTGCCAGCTCGGACAGGAACACTGAAGCTTTCTTT. The V gene is TRBV27, the J gene TRBJ1-1; a weak D match, TRBD1 (6 bases). There are 12 residues in the CDR3. V was cut by 8 bases and J by 1 base, with 8 bases left in between. Germline CDR1 MNHEY, CDR2 SMNVEV (reference sequence).

This clonotype showed up just a few times. The V gene is TRBV28, the J gene TRBJ1-5; D uncertain. The germline gives CDR1 MDHEN, CDR2 SYDVKM. V was cut by 8 bases and J by 12 bases, with 14 bases left in between. The CDR3 length is 11 residues. The DNA for the CDR3 is TGTGCCAGCGGGCCTCCGGGTTTCCAGCATTTT. It translates to CASGPPGFQHF.

This clonotype was seen many times. The chain carries TRBV12-3 or TRBV12-4 and TRBJ1-5, with 8 bases identical to TRBD1. The CDR3 runs 14 residues. The V segment lost 4 bases and the J segment 7 bases; nucleotides outside the gene matches: 6. CDR3 in DNA: TGTGCCAGCAGTTCGGACAGGGCGGGGCAGCCCCAGCATTTT. Amino acids: CASSSDRAGQPQHF.

This clonotype was recorded many times. In DNA, the CDR3 is TGCAGTGCTAGACCTTTGAGGCCCTCGCGACAGGGACGATCCTACGAGCAGTACTTC. It encodes CSARPLRPSRQGRSYEQYF. J is TRBJ2-7 and V is TRBV20-1; 7 nucleotides align to TRBD1. Germline V gene data show CDR1 as DFQATT and CDR2 as SNEGSKA (reference sequence). V was clipped by 2 bases and J by 1 base; unmatched bases: 20. The CDR3 extends over 19 amino acids.

This clonotype was recorded a few times. The gene calls are TRBV18 and TRBJ2-2, with a tentative D call TRBD2 (5 bases). The germline V gene has CDR1 KGHSH and CDR2 LQKENI. V lost 0 bases and J 4 bases, leaving 9 bases between the germline ends. The CDR3 runs to 15 residues. This CDR3 reads CASSPPPGTTGELFF. In nucleotides, the CDR3 is TGTGCCAGCTCACCACCTCCGGGAACCACCGGGGAGCTGTTTTTT.

There are a few counts of this clonotype. The genes are TRBV4-1 and TRBJ1-1; no clear D gene. Trimming shortened V by 2 bases and J by 1 base, and 14 bases separated the two germline ends. This CDR3 spans 16 amino acids. Per the germline V gene, CDR1 is MGHRA and CDR2 is YSYEKL. CDR3 sequence: CASSQPTYDANTEAFF. CDR3 sequence (DNA): TGCGCCAGCAGCCAACCTACTTATGACGCGAACACTGAAGCTTTCTTT.

This clonotype was counted at least ten times. The V and J genes are TRBV6-5 and TRBJ2-5; D not certain. V was clipped by 3 bases and J by 3 bases, with 8 bases between them. The germline V gene encodes CDR1 MNHEY and CDR2 SVGAGI. The CDR3 length is 13 residues. The CDR3 reads CASSYRQKETQYF. CDR3 nucleotides: TGTGCCAGCAGTTATCGTCAAAAAGAGACCCAGTACTTC.

This clonotype was picked up a small number of times. V gene TRBV30 combines with J gene TRBJ2-7; D call uncertain. The CDR3 totals 14 residues. With 0 bases removed from V and 1 base from J, the gap between germline ends came to 10 bases. Germline V CDR1 and CDR2: GTSNPN, SVGIG (reference sequence). The CDR3 is CAWSVRFRSYEQYF. For the CDR3, the DNA is TGTGCCTGGAGTGTACGCTTCCGGTCCTACGAGCAGTACTTC.

In its sample, this clonotype was seen many times. The chain has TRBV2 and TRBJ2-7; perhaps TRBD1 as D (6 bases). With 7 bases removed from V and 7 bases from J, the gap between germline ends came to 11 bases. CDR1 and CDR2 (germline): SNHLY, FYNNEI. The CDR3 is 11 amino acids. The CDR3 loop is CASTQGGEQYF. CDR3 sequence (DNA): TGTGCCAGCACCCAAGGGGGAGAGCAGTACTTC.

This clonotype has at least ten counts. The chain is built from TRBV20-1 and TRBJ1-4; D call uncertain. The CDR3 runs to 11 residues. CDR1 and CDR2 (germline): DFQATT, SNEGSKA (reference sequence). V was trimmed by 7 bases and J by 3 bases, leaving 6 bases between them. The CDR3 DNA reads TGCAGTGGGAAGGCTAATGAAAAACTGTTTTTT. Translating it yields CSGKANEKLFF.

This clonotype showed up many times. V gene TRBV6-5 combines with J gene TRBJ1-2, with TRBD1 matching over 9 bases. The CDR3 loop spans 22 amino acids. Germline V lookup: CDR1 MNHEY, CDR2 SVGAGI. Trimming took 3 bases from V and 5 from J; bases not matched to a gene: 28. The CDR3 DNA follows: TGTGCCAGCAGTTATCGGACCGGGACAGGGAATAAAGAAGACTTATGGCCTTATGGCTACACCTTC. It specifies CASSYRTGTGNKEDLWPYGYTF.

This clonotype was found a few times. This chain connects TRBV4-3 to TRBJ1-1; no clear D gene. The V gene lost 0 bases and the J gene lost 0 bases, with 8 bases spanning the gap. Per the germline V gene, CDR1 is LGHNA and CDR2 is YSLEER. The CDR3 loop spans 15 amino acids. The chain's CDR3 is CASSQDRGLNTEAFF. As DNA, the CDR3 is TGCGCCAGCAGCCAAGATCGAGGGTTGAACACTGAAGCTTTCTTT.

This clonotype was detected only a few times. The rearrangement joins TRBV12-3 or TRBV12-4 to TRBJ1-5; unclear D gene. The CDR3 contains 17 residues. Trimming took off 7 bases at V and 2 bases at J, with 21 bases between the two ends. CDR3 nucleotide sequence: TGTGCCAGCAACTTAGGAGTTTGGGAGAGGGGCAATCAGCCCCAGCATTTT. Protein product: CASNLGVWERGNQPQHF.

The CDR3 DNA reads as TGTGCCTGGAAGGTTGGGAACGGGGCGAGCTATGGCTACACCTTC. Encoded protein: CAWKVGNGASYGYTF. The V gene is TRBV30, the J gene TRBJ1-2, with a tentative D call TRBD1 (5 bases). The CDR3 runs 15 residues. Trimming removed 4 bases at V and 4 bases at J, with 19 bases between. CDR1 GTSNPN and CDR2 SVGIG come from the germline V gene (reference sequence).

This clonotype was seen a handful of times. This chain links TRBV5-4 with TRBJ2-5; D remains unclear. V was clipped by 4 bases and J by 3 bases, with 10 bases between them. The CDR3 covers 13 residues. Germline CDR1 SGHNT, CDR2 YYREEE (reference sequence). The chain's CDR3 is CASSPDWEETQYF. The CDR3 bases are TGTGCCAGCAGCCCCGACTGGGAAGAGACCCAGTACTTC.

This clonotype occurred many times. The chain is built from TRBV3-1 and TRBJ1-4; the D gene is possibly TRBD1 (5 bases). Trimming pared 0 bases from V and 0 bases from J, leaving 14 bases between. The CDR3 consists of 18 residues. The germline V gene has CDR1 LGHDT and CDR2 YNNKEL (reference sequence). The CDR3 sequence is CASSQDLTGLATNEKLFF. The DNA for the CDR3 is TGTGCCAGCAGCCAAGATCTTACAGGATTAGCAACTAATGAAAAACTGTTTTTT.

This clonotype was counted at least ten times. The rearrangement joins TRBV3-1 to TRBJ1-1, with D unresolved. With 1 base removed from V and 1 base from J, the gap between germline ends came to 4 bases. The CDR3 length is 13 residues. Germline lookup yields CDR1 LGHDT and CDR2 YNNKEL (reference sequence). The CDR3 DNA is TGTGCCAGCAGCCAAGTCGGGAACACTGAAGCTTTCTTT. The encoded protein is CASSQVGNTEAFF.

This clonotype was counted ten times or more. The rearrangement uses TRBV28 and TRBJ2-7, with TRBD1 matching over 7 bases. The trim removed 7 bases at V and 2 bases at J, leaving 8 bases unmatched. Germline CDR1 is MDHEN and CDR2 is SYDVKM. CDR3 size: 14 residues. CDR3 sequence reads: CASTQTGVTYEQYF. The DNA of the CDR3 is TGTGCCAGCACTCAAACAGGGGTAACCTACGAGCAGTACTTC.

This clonotype was seen repeatedly, ten times or more. The chain employs TRBV28 and TRBJ1-2, with TRBD1 matching over 11 bases. V dropped 6 bases and J dropped 9; count of bases not matched to a gene: 6. CDR1 and CDR2 from the germline V gene are MDHEN and SYDVKM. The length of the CDR3 is 13 residues. The DNA of the CDR3 is TGTGCCAGCAGCCCGGACAGGGGGCAAAGCTACACCTTC. Its protein is CASSPDRGQSYTF.

For this clonotype: A much larger clone is a single base away; this may be a read error. The CDR3 DNA is TGTGCCGGCAGTCCCGGACTAGGCTACGAGCAGTACTTC. Its translation: CAGSPGLGYEQYF. V is TRBV6-1 and J is TRBJ2-7, with TRBD2 matching 7 bases. The CDR3 is 13 residues long. Looked up from germline, CDR1 is MNHNS and CDR2 is SASEGT.

In its sample, this clonotype was seen many times. J is TRBJ2-7 and V is TRBV6-1; 7 bases match TRBD1. CDR3 length equals 12 residues. After removal of 8 bases from V and 2 bases from J, the junction contained 3 bases not matched to a gene. Germline CDR1 and CDR2: MNHNS and SASEGT. The CDR3 region has the DNA TGTGCCAGCGGGGACAGACCCTACGAGCAGTACTTC. Its translation: CASGDRPYEQYF.

This clonotype was counted ten times or more. The chain joins TRBV11-2 to TRBJ2-7; maybe TRBD2 (5 bases). The length of the CDR3 is 11 residues. Germline CDR1 reads SGHAT; CDR2 reads FQNNGV. V was pared by 3 bases and J by 9 bases, with 9 bases between. The DNA of the CDR3 is TGTGCCAGCAGCTTTAGCGAGTTGCAGTACTTC. Residues: CASSFSELQYF.

Points on this clonotype: A much larger clone differs by one base, so this may be a read error. The chain uses TRBV6-1 and TRBJ1-1, with 7 bases identical to TRBD1. Germline CDR1 and CDR2: MNHNS and SASEGT. Unmatched junction bases numbered 12, after V lost 7 bases and J lost 4 bases. This CDR3 has 15 amino acids. In DNA form, the CDR3 reads TGTGCCAGCAACTACCAGGGGGGCATGAGCACTGAAGCTTTCTTT. Its translation is CASNYQGGMSTEAFF.

This clonotype was found many times. V gene TRBV24-1 combines with J gene TRBJ1-5; 7 nucleotides agree with TRBD1. This CDR3 is built from 14 residues. Germline trimming cut 3 bases from V and 7 bases from J; bases unmatched to any gene: 5. CDR1 KGHDR and CDR2 SFDVKD come from the germline V gene. CDR3 loop: CATSDPWTGQPQHF. The CDR3 nucleotides are TGTGCCACCAGTGATCCATGGACAGGCCAGCCCCAGCATTTT.

As concerns this clonotype: Possible read error: a much larger clone is one base away. The CDR3 nucleotides read TGTACCAGCAGTTACCTAGCGGGGGCTCACGAGCAGTACTTC. This sequence encodes CTSSYLAGAHEQYF. The chain recombines TRBV6-5 with TRBJ2-7, with 10 bases matching TRBD2. The CDR3 runs to 14 residues. Germline CDR1 MNHEY, CDR2 SVGAGI.

The rearrangement joins TRBV19 to TRBJ1-5; weak D call: TRBD1 (6 bases). Germline values: CDR1 LNHDA, CDR2 SQIVND (reference sequence). Deletions cut 3 bases from V and 5 bases from J, with 23 bases between. The CDR3 has 18 amino acids. The CDR3 DNA follows: TGTGCCAGTAGTATCAGCATCCCCTCTTTAACAGGGTATCAGCCCCAGCATTTT. Translation gives CASSISIPSLTGYQPQHF. Full variable domain (remainder filled in from reference TRBV19 and TRBJ1-5): DGGITQSPKYLFRKEGQNVTLSCEQNLNHDAMYWYRQDPGQGLRLIYYSQIVNDFQKGDIAEGYSVSREKKESFPLTVTSAQKNPTAFYLCASSISIPSLTGYQPQHFGDGTRLSIL.

V usage is TRBV7-2 and J usage is TRBJ2-1, with D uncertain. This CDR3 is built from 12 residues. The germline CDR1 and CDR2 sequences are SGHTA and FQGNSA. Trimming shortened V by 3 bases and J by 10 bases, and 10 bases separated the two germline ends. CDR3 DNA: TGTGCCAGCAGCTTTCGGCTCGGGGAGCAGTTCTTC. Protein: CASSFRLGEQFF.

The chain links TRBV20-1 to TRBJ2-7; TRBD2 agrees at 13 bases. J lost 3 bases, V lost 5 bases, and 4 bases had no gene match. CDR1 is DFQATT, CDR2 SNEGSKA, per germline (reference sequence). This CDR3 has 14 residues. The CDR3 loop is CSAPGTSGNYEQYF. CDR3 DNA sequence: TGCAGTGCTCCCGGGACTAGCGGGAACTACGAGCAGTACTTC.

This clonotype was counted ten times or more. V usage is TRBV15 and J usage is TRBJ1-6, with D possibly being TRBD1 (5 bases). Trimming left V 8 bases short and J 9 bases short, with 11 bases between. CDR3 length: 12 amino acids. CDR1 LNHNV and CDR2 YYDKDF come from the germline V gene (reference sequence). CDR3 amino acids: CATGQGSSPLHF. CDR3 nucleotide sequence: TGTGCCACCGGTCAGGGAAGTTCACCCCTCCACTTT.